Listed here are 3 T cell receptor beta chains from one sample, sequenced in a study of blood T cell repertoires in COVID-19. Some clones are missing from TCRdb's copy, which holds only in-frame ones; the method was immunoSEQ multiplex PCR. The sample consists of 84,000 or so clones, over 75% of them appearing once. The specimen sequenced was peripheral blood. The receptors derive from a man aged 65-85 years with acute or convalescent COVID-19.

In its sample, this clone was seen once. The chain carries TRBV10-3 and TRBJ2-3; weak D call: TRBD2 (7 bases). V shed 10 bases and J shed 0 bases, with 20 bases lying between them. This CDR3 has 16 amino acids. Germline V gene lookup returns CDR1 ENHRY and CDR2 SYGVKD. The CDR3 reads CATKPHEGGSTDTQYF. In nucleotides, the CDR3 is TGTGCCACCAAACCCCACGAGGGGGGGAGCACAGATACGCAGTATTTT.

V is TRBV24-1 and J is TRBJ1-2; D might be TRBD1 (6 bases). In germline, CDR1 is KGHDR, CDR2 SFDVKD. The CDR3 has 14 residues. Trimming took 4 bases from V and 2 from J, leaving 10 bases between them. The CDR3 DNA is TGTGCCACCAGTGACCCGGACAGAAACTATGGCTACACCTTC. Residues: CATSDPDRNYGYTF.

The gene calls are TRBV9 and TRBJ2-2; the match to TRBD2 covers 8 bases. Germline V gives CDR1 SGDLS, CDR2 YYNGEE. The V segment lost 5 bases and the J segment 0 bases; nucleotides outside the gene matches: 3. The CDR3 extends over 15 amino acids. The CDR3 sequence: CASRKTSANTGELFF. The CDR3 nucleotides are TGTGCCAGCAGAAAGACTAGCGCGAACACCGGGGAGCTGTTTTTT.